What follows describes a single T cell receptor beta chain. This entry belongs to a study of T cell responses to AZD1222 COVID-19 vaccine. TCRdb's table, derived via immunoSEQ multiplex PCR, lists solely in-frame clones and lacks some. Of fewer than 90,000 clones in the sample, 89% were seen once. The receptor was isolated from an adult who received the AZD1222 COVID-19 vaccine. Sequenced here: peripheral blood, sampled 28 days after the second AZD1222 dose.

The CDR3 reads CATKDSPGQTEAFF. The DNA for the CDR3 is TGTGCCACCAAAGATTCCCCGGGACAAACTGAAGCTTTCTTT. The chain uses TRBV19 and TRBJ1-1, with D maybe TRBD1 (6 bases). The V end lost 10 bases, the J end lost 5 bases, and 20 bases lay between the germline ends. Looked up from germline, CDR1 is LNHDA and CDR2 is SQIVND (reference sequence). The CDR3 runs to 14 residues.